Here is one T cell receptor beta chain with its context. Its antigen target is currently unknown. There are no base qualities to consult, and no much larger clone falls within one base. The time point label corresponds to: blood from clinic visit 5 months post-surgery; TSC patient then seizure free. The surgery cases with the highest brain T cell transcript signatures were chosen for TCR beta chain sequencing of brain tissue, and also of blood when blood was available. Before surgery, the patients had been given at least one anti-epileptic drug. The TCR-sequenced patients were children whose drug-resistant epilepsy was caused by tuberous sclerosis complex, focal cortical dysplasia, Rasmussen encephalitis or hemimegalencephaly. Bulk genomic DNA was isolated from unsorted brain tissue and whole blood using the Monarch genomic DNA purification kit. The immunoSEQ assay was applied to genomic DNA to generate the TCR beta chain sequences. The authors processed their data as follows. CDR3 sequences not starting with the conserved framework cysteine at position 104 were manually removed. To get clonality, the normalized Shannon's Diversity Index was subtracted from one, giving values from 0 (maximal diversity) to 1 (oligoclonal). Chi-squared comparison-of-proportions tests assessed whether the same CDR3 differed in frequency between samples, such as brain versus blood. Public clonotypes were identified through searches of immuneACCESS, and similarity to known antiviral clonotypes was evaluated with the VDJdb browser. TCRdb re-hosts the immuneACCESS table, in-frame sequences only. Its copies lack some clones; in the studies checked, an unresolved V gene accounts for under half of them, and the cause for the rest is not known. The DNA gave D and trimming, while V, J and clone size come from that table. This sample is represented by under 400,000 clones; roughly 92% of them were singletons. The ten largest clones capture roughly 5.7% of the sample.

After removal of 0 bases from V and 5 bases from J, the junction retains 19 bases not matched to a gene. CDR1 is given as SGHRS and CDR2 as YFSETQ, both from the germline V gene. Measured from the cysteine to the phenylalanine, the CDR3 is 19 residues long. This entry keeps only the CDR3 DNA: 57 bases, framed from base 1. These data originate in a study of brain T cells in children with intractable seizures (dated by TCRdb to about 2021). The study in broad terms: As a first screen for immune gene transcripts, resected brain tissue from approximately 49 pediatric epilepsy surgery cases was run on a NanoString immunology panel. Among the roughly 12 selected surgery cases, pre-surgery blood was additionally sequenced for eight, leaving four cases with brain tissue only. Results and caveats for the whole study, not just this receptor: Viral specificity was inferred solely from CDR3 sequence similarity, and the HCMV serostatus of the patients was not known. Because sequencing depth was different between pre-surgery and post-surgery blood, clones absent from the pre-surgery sample may reflect undersampling.

This receptor chain uses TRBV5-1 and TRBJ2-5; the junction holds 7 bases that match TRBD2. The TCR originated in a boy younger than two with tuberous sclerosis and intractable seizures. The material was peripheral blood, obtained 4 to 6 months after surgery. The CDR3 has the sequence CASSLVGQIGSGYPETQYF. The DNA sequence is as follows: TGCGCCAGCAGCTTGGTTGGTCAGATTGGTAGCGGGTATCCGGAGACCCAGTACTTC.